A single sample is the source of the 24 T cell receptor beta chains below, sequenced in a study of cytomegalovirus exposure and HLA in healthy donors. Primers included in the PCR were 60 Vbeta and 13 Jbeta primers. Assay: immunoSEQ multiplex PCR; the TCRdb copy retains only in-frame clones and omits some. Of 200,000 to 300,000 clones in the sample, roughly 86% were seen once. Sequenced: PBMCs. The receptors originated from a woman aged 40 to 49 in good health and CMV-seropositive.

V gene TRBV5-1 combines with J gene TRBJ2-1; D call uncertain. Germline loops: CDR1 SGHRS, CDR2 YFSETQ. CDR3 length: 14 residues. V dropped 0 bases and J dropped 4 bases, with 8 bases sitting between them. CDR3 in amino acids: CASSLVSEYNEQFF. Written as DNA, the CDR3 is TGCGCCAGCAGCTTGGTTTCAGAATACAATGAGCAGTTCTTC.

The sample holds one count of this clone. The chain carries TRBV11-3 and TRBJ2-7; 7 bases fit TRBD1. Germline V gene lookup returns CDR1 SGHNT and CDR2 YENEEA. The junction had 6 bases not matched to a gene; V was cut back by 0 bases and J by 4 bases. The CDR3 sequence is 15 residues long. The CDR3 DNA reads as TGTGCCAGCAGCTTAGATTCCGGGACAGAATACGAGCAGTACTTC. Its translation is CASSLDSGTEYEQYF.

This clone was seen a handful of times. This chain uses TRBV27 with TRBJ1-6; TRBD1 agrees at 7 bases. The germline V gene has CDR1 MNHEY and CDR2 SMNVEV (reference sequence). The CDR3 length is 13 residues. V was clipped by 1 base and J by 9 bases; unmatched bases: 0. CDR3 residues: CASSLYRGSPLHF. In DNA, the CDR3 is TGTGCCAGCAGTTTATACAGGGGTTCACCCCTCCACTTT.

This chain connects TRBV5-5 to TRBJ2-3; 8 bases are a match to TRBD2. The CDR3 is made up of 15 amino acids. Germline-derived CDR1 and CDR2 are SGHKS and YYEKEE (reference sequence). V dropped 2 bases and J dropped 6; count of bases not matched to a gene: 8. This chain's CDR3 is CASSLGAGAGDTQYF. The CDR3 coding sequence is TGTGCCAGCAGCTTAGGAGCGGGAGCGGGGGATACGCAGTATTTT.

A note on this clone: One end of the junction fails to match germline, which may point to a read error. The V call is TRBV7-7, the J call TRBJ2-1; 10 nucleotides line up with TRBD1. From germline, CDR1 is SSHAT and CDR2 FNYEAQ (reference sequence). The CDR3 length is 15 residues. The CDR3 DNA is TGTGCTAGCAGCGCCGGGACAGGGGTCTACAATGAGCAGTTCTTC. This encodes CASSAGTGVYNEQFF.

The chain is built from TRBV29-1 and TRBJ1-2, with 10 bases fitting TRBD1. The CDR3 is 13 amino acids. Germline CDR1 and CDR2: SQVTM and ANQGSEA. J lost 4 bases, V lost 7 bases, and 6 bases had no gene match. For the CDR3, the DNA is TGCAGCGCCGGGACAGGGGACGGCTATGGCTACACCTTC. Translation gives CSAGTGDGYGYTF.

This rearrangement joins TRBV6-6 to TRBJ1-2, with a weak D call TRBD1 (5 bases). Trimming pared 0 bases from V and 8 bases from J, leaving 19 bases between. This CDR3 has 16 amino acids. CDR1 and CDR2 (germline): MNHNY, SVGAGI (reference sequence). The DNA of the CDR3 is TGTGCCAGCAGTTACTCAGCGGGACGGGACGTTTTAGGCTACACCTTC. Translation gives CASSYSAGRDVLGYTF.

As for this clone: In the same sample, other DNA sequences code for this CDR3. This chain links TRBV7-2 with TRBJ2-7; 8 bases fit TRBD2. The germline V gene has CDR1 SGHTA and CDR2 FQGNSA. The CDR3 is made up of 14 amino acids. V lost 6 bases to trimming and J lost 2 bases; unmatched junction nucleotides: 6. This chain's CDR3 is CASSSTSGPYEQYF. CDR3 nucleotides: TGTGCCAGCAGTTCTACTAGCGGACCCTACGAGCAGTACTTC.

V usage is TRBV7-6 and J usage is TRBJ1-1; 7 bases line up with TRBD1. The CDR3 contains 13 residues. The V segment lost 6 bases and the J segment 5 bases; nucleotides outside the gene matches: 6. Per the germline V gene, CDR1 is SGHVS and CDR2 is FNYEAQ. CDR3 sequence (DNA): TGTGCCAGCAGTACCCGACAGGGAACTGAAGCTTTCTTT. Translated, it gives CASSTRQGTEAFF.

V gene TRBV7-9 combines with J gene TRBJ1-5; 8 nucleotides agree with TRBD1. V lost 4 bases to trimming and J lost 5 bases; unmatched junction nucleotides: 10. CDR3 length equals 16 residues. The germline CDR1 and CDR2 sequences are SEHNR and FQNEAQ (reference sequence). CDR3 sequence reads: CASSSAGGIKDQPQHF. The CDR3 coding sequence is TGTGCCAGCAGCTCAGCAGGGGGCATTAAGGATCAGCCCCAGCATTTT.

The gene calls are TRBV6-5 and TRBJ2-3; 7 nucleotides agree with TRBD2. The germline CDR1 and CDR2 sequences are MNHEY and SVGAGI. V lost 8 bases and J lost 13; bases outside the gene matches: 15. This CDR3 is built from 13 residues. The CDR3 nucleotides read TGTGCCAGCGAGTTTTCTAGCGGTAGTAGGAAGTATTTT. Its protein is CASEFSSGSRKYF.

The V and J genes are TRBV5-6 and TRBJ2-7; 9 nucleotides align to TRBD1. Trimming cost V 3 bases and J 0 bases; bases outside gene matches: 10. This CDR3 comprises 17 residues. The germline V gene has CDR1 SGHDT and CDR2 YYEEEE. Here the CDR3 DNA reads TGTGCCAGCAGCTCCGCAGCGGACAGGGGAGCCTCCTACGAGCAGTACTTC. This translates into CASSSAADRGASYEQYF.

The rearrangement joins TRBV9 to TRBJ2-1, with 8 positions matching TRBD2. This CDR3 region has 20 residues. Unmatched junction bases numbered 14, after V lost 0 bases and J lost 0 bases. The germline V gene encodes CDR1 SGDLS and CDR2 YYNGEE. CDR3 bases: TGTGCCAGCAGCGTAGATGAAACACGCGGGAGGCCGAGCTCCTACAATGAGCAGTTCTTC. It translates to CASSVDETRGRPSSYNEQFF.

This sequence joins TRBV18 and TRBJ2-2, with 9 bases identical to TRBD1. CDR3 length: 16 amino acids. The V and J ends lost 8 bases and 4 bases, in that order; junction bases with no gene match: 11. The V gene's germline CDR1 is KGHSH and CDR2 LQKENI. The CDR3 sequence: CASPKGGDRATGELFF. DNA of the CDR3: TGTGCCAGCCCTAAAGGCGGGGACAGGGCCACCGGGGAGCTGTTTTTT.

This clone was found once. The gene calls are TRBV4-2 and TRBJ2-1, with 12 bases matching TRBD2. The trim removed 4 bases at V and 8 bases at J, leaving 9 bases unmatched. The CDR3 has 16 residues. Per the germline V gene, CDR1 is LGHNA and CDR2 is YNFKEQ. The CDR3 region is CASSPSLAGGLDEQFF. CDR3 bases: TGTGCCAGCAGCCCGTCCCTAGCGGGAGGGTTAGATGAGCAGTTCTTC.

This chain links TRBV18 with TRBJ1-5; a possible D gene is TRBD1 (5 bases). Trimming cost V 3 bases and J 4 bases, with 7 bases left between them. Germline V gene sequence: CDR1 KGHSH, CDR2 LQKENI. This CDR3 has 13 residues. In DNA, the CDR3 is TGTGCCAGCTCACCTGACAGAAATCAGCCCCAGCATTTT. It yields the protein CASSPDRNQPQHF.

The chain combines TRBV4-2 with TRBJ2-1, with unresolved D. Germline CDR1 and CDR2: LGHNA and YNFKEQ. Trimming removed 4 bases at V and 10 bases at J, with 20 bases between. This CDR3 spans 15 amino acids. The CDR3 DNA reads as TGTGCCAGCAGCCCGACCTGGAGTCGCGGTGGGGAGCAGTTCTTC. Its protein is CASSPTWSRGGEQFF.

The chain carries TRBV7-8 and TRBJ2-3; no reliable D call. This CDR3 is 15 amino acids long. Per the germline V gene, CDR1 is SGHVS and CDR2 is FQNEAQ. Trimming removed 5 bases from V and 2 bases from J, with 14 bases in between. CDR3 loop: CASSLVPLVTDTQYF. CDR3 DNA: TGTGCCAGCAGCCTAGTCCCCTTAGTCACAGATACGCAGTATTTT.

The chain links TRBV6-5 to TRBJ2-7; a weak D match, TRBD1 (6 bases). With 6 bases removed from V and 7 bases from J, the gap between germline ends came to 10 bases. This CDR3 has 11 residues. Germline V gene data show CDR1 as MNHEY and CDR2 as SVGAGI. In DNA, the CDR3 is TGTGCCAGCAGACAGGGTAGTGAGCAGTACTTC. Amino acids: CASRQGSEQYF.

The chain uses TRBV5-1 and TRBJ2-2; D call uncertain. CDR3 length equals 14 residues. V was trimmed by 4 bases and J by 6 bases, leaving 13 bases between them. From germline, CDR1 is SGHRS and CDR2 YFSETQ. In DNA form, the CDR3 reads TGCGCCAGCAGCCCACTGTTGTCCCCCGGGGAGCTGTTTTTT. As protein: CASSPLLSPGELFF.

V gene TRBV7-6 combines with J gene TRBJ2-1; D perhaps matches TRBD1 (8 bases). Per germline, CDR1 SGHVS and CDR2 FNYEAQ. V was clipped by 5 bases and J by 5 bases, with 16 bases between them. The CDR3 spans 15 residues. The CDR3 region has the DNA TGTGCCAGCAGCCGTTCGGGGGGACAGGACAATGAGCAGTTCTTC. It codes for CASSRSGGQDNEQFF.

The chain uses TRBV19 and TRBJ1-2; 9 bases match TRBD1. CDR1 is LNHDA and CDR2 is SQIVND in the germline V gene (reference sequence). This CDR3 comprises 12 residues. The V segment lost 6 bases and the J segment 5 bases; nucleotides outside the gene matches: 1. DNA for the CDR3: TGTGCCAGTAGGGGGACAGGGTATGGCTACACCTTC. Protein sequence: CASRGTGYGYTF.

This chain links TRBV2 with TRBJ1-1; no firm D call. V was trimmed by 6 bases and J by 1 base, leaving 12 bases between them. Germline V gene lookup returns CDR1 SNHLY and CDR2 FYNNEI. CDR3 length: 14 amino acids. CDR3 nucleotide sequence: TGTGCCAGCAGCGCACGGGAAGGGAACACTGAAGCTTTCTTT. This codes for CASSAREGNTEAFF.

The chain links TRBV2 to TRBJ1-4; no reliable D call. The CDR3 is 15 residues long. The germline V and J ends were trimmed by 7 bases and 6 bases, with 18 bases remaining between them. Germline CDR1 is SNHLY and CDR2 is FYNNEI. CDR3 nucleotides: TGTGCCAGCACCTGGTTTGTGACCGCGGATGAAAAACTGTTTTTT. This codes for CASTWFVTADEKLFF.